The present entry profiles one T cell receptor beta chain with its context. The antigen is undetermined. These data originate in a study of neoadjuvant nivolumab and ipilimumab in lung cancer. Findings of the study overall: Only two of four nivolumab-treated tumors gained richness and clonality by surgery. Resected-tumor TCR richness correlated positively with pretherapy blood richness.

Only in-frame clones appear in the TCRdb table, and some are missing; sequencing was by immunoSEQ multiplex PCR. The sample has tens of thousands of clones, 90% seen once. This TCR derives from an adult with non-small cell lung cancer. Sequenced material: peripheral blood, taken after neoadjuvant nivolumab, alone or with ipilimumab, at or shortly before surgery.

The chain's CDR3 is CASSSGLAKNIQYF. The CDR3 region has the DNA TGTGCCAGCAGCTCGGGGTTAGCCAAAAACATTCAGTACTTC. The chain carries TRBV13 and TRBJ2-4, with D perhaps TRBD2 (5 bases). This CDR3 contains 14 residues. V was cut by 4 bases and J by 0 bases, with 7 bases left in between. Germline V gene lookup returns CDR1 PRHDT and CDR2 FYEKMQ (reference sequence).